This T cell receptor (beta chain) originates from a study of T-cell reconstitution after alpha-beta-depleted transplantation in children. TCRbeta library preparation incorporated unique molecular identifiers. TCRdb processed the PCR reads anew with MiXCR; each CDR3 protein has one entry. This table has almost 500,000 distinct CDR3 sequences, under 12% appearing once. The specimen was PBMCs, collected before TCRalphabeta/CD19-depleted stem cell transplant. The sequence was collected from a child under 10 years old with inherited bone marrow failure, due to receive a stem cell transplant.

CDR3 amino acids: CASSFLRESGEQYF. CDR3 coding DNA: TGTGCCAGCAGCTTCCTCCGGGAATCTGGCGAGCAGTACTTC. The chain uses TRBV7-2 and TRBJ2-7; D perhaps matches TRBD2 (5 bases). V lost 3 bases, J lost 6 bases, and 15 bases lay in between. This CDR3 contains 14 residues. Germline V lookup: CDR1 SGHTA, CDR2 FQGNSA.